This T cell receptor (beta chain) is drawn from a study of beta chain features in type 1 diabetes. There was one heparinised blood draw per donor, averaging about 110 mL. Using CD45RO/CCR7/CD25/CD127/CD95/CD27, CD4+ naive, central memory, regulatory and stem cell-like memory cells were sorted. Points on this clone: The antigen remains unidentified.

The sequenced template was cDNA made from the entire isolated RNA. Here immunoSEQ multiplex PCR was the method, and the copy in TCRdb shows in-frame clones only, minus some. The table lists around 600,000 clones, 9.5% to 15% of them singletons, with 0.095% to 0.15% in the top ten. Study-level points and caveats: Patients with type 1 diabetes carried fewer insertions and had more deletions at their VDJ junctions. Over-representation of high TCR-expressing cells was a possible consequence of cDNA sequencing. In all four CD4+ subsets, TCRB CDR3 length was significantly, moderately reduced in type 1 diabetes.

V lost 5 bases and J 3 bases, leaving 10 bases between the germline ends. Germline V gene data show CDR1 as LNHDA and CDR2 as SQIVND (reference sequence). CDR3 size: 13 residues. The sequence derives from a man aged 25 to 40 with type 1 diabetes. The chain joins TRBV19 to TRBJ1-1; weak D call: TRBD1 (5 bases). The sample was naive CD4+ T cells from blood. Here the CDR3 DNA reads TGTGCCAGTAGTCCCCTGGGGGACACTGAAGCTTTCTTT. This codes for CASSPLGDTEAFF.